The subject of this entry is one TCR beta chain. The sample is drawn from a study of blood T cell repertoires in COVID-19. At the level of the study: The origin of the acute and convalescent COVID-19 samples was the United States, Italy and Spain.

CDR3 length: 16 amino acids. Germline V gives CDR1 SGHRS, CDR2 YFSETQ. V gave up 3 bases and J gave up 9 bases; unmatched junction bases: 11. TCRdb's table, derived via immunoSEQ multiplex PCR, lists solely in-frame clones and lacks some. Among about 180,000 clones listed, 60% to 85% were seen once. The rearrangement joins TRBV5-1 to TRBJ2-1, with TRBD2 identical over 11 bases. This sequence originates from a woman aged 55-75 years with COVID-19, enrolled during active disease. The sequencing input was peripheral blood. The CDR3 here is CASSSDPLAGEAEQFF. The CDR3 DNA sequence: TGCGCCAGCAGCTCCGACCCACTAGCGGGGGAGGCTGAGCAGTTCTTC.